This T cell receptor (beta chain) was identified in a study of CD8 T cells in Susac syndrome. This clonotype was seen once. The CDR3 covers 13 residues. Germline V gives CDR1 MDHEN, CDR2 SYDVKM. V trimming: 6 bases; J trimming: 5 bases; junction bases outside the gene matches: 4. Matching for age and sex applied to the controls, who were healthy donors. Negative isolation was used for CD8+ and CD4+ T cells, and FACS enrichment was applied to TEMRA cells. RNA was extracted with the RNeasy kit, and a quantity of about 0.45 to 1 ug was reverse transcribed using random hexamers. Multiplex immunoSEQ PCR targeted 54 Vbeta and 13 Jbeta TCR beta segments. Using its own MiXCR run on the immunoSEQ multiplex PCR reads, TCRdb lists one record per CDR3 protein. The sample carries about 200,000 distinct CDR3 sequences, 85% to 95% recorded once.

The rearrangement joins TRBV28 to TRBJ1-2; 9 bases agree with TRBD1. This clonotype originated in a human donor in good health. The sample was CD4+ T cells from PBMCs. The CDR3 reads CASRTGGVYGYTF. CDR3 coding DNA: TGTGCCAGCAGGACAGGGGGAGTATATGGCTACACCTTC.